These 16 T cell receptor beta chains came from one sample sequenced in a study of HIV-infected patients and healthy controls (dated by TCRdb to between 2013 and 2015). Whole blood was used without cell fractionation, so the repertoire reflected all unsorted peripheral T cells. Libraries were constructed by 5' RACE. Sequenced using an Illumina MiSeq. 500 to 550 ng RNA was reverse transcribed with SuperScript III using primers against the alpha and beta constant regions. Separate alpha and beta chain libraries were generated by chain-specific third strand synthesis with multiplexing indices. The public reads were reprocessed in TCRdb via fastp at Q25 and MiXCR, keeping in-frame beta chains. Each CDR3 protein gets just one entry, which takes the most common genes and DNA from the rows behind it. Present in this sample are 18,000 or so distinct CDR3 sequences, 12% of which were seen just once. The biggest ten clones account for approximately 12% of the sample.

The sample consisted of blood. The receptor set was obtained from an adult in good health.

This clonotype has a count of ten or more. The chain joins TRBV6-6 to TRBJ1-2; D perhaps matches TRBD1 (5 bases). V was pared by 0 bases and J by 5 bases, with 13 bases between. Germline V gene lookup returns CDR1 MNHNY and CDR2 SVGAGI (reference sequence). The CDR3 is 15 residues long. The CDR3 sequence: CASSYSLGEGYGYTF. In nucleotides, the CDR3 is TGTGCCAGCAGTTACTCTCTGGGGGAAGGGTATGGCTACACCTTC.

This clonotype appeared a few times. The chain uses TRBV15 and TRBJ1-4; 8 positions agree with TRBD1. CDR1 is LNHNV and CDR2 is YYDKDF in the germline V gene (reference sequence). The V segment lost 5 bases and the J segment 8 bases; nucleotides outside the gene matches: 13. The CDR3 is 16 residues long. The CDR3 bases are TGTGCCACCAGCCCACGACAAAGGACAGGGAAGGAAAAACTGTTTTTT. It codes for CATSPRQRTGKEKLFF.

V and J are TRBV5-1 and TRBJ2-3, with D perhaps assigned TRBD1 or TRBD2 (5 bases each). The CDR3 covers 14 residues. Deletions cut 4 bases from V and 8 bases from J, with 17 bases between. Germline lookup yields CDR1 SGHRS and CDR2 YFSETQ. CDR3 sequence (DNA): TGCGCCAGCAGCCCGAAGACTACAGGATCTACGCAGTATTTT. It encodes CASSPKTTGSTQYF.

This clonotype was seen at least ten times. CDR3 protein: CASSIHGDQPQHF. The DNA for the CDR3 is TGTGCCAGTAGTATCCATGGGGATCAGCCCCAGCATTTT. The rearrangement uses TRBV19 and TRBJ1-5; D uncertain. This CDR3 spans 13 amino acids. Looked up from germline, CDR1 is LNHDA and CDR2 is SQIVND (reference sequence). V was cut by 3 bases and J by 5 bases, with 8 bases left in between.

This clonotype came up many times. V is TRBV20-1 and J is TRBJ2-5; D not resolved. The V end lost 3 bases, the J end lost 2 bases, and 7 bases lay between the germline ends. The CDR3 contains 12 residues. Germline values: CDR1 DFQATT, CDR2 SNEGSKA (reference sequence). The CDR3 nucleotides are TGCAGTGCTAGGACGGATCAAGAGACCCAGTACTTC. Its protein product is CSARTDQETQYF.

This clonotype was observed many times. This chain uses TRBV5-4 with TRBJ1-1; no definite D call. From germline, CDR1 is SGHNT and CDR2 YYREEE (reference sequence). The CDR3 length is 14 residues. V was clipped by 0 bases and J by 1 base, with 7 bases between them. The CDR3 DNA reads as TGTGCCAGCAGCTTGGTGACACAGAACACTGAAGCTTTCTTT. Translating gives CASSLVTQNTEAFF.

The chain links TRBV29-1 to TRBJ2-3, with no clear D. The germline V and J ends were trimmed by 4 bases and 6 bases, with 8 bases remaining between them. The CDR3 length is 11 residues. Germline V lookup: CDR1 SQVTM, CDR2 ANQGSEA. The DNA of the CDR3 is TGCAGCGTTGGCGAACGGGATACGCAGTATTTT. Translated, it gives CSVGERDTQYF.

This clonotype was observed at least ten times. This chain connects TRBV4-2 to TRBJ1-1; D gene uncertain. Germline CDR1 LGHNA, CDR2 YNFKEQ. V was shortened by 0 bases and J by 7 bases, with 15 bases between the two germline ends. CDR3 length: 15 residues. CDR3 nucleotides: TGTGCCAGCAGCCAAGATCAAACCGCCCCGGATGAAGCTTTCTTT. Amino acids: CASSQDQTAPDEAFF.

There are a few counts of this clonotype. The chain is built from TRBV9 and TRBJ2-7; either TRBD1 or TRBD2 may fit D (5 bases each). Trimming stripped 0 bases from V and 2 bases from J, with 12 bases between. The CDR3 totals 15 residues. Germline V gives CDR1 SGDLS, CDR2 YYNGEE. Here the CDR3 reads CASSVDGDATYEQYF. DNA of the CDR3: TGTGCCAGCAGCGTAGACGGGGACGCAACCTACGAGCAGTACTTC.

In its sample, this clonotype was seen many times. The chain has TRBV27 and TRBJ1-1; 8 bases are a match to TRBD1. The CDR3 has 14 amino acids. V dropped 0 bases and J dropped 11; count of bases not matched to a gene: 8. CDR1 MNHEY and CDR2 SMNVEV come from the germline V gene (reference sequence). CDR3 amino acids: CASSLSDRGVDAFF. The CDR3 DNA follows: TGTGCCAGCAGTTTATCAGACAGGGGAGTGGATGCTTTCTTT.

This clonotype is medium-sized by share. The chain links TRBV20-1 to TRBJ1-5; 9 bases map to TRBD1. With V trimmed by 2 bases and J by 4 bases, 9 bases remained unmatched. There are 16 residues in the CDR3. Germline V gives CDR1 DFQATT, CDR2 SNEGSKA (reference sequence). The CDR3 DNA follows: TGCAGTGCTAGAAGACCACAGGGGGCGAGGAATCAGCCCCAGCATTTT. It yields the protein CSARRPQGARNQPQHF.

This clonotype showed up many times. The V gene is TRBV19, the J gene TRBJ1-4, with D possibly TRBD1 on 5 matching bases. Per germline, CDR1 LNHDA and CDR2 SQIVND (reference sequence). This CDR3 has 15 residues. Trimming pared 8 bases from V and 8 bases from J, leaving 21 bases between. In nucleotides, the CDR3 is TGTGCCAGTTCCGGGACGGCGACGAGTTTGGAAAAACTGTTTTTT. This encodes CASSGTATSLEKLFF. Combining the CDR3 with reference TRBV19 and TRBJ1-4 gives the whole variable domain DGGITQSPKYLFRKEGQNVTLSCEQNLNHDAMYWYRQDPGQGLRLIYYSQIVNDFQKGDIAEGYSVSREKKESFPLTVTSAQKNPTAFYLCASSGTATSLEKLFFGSGTQLSVL.

In its sample, this clonotype was seen many times. The DNA of the CDR3 is TGCGCCAGCAGCTTAACCACAGCTGCGAACACTGAAGCTTTCTTT. This codes for CASSLTTAANTEAFF. The rearrangement joins TRBV5-1 to TRBJ1-1; the D is unclear. Trimming pared 2 bases from V and 1 base from J, leaving 12 bases between. CDR1 SGHRS and CDR2 YFSETQ come from the germline V gene. The CDR3 runs to 15 residues.

This clonotype showed up just a few times. The V call is TRBV7-9, the J call TRBJ1-6; 7 positions match TRBD1. This CDR3 has 15 amino acids. Germline lookup yields CDR1 SEHNR and CDR2 FQNEAQ (reference sequence). Trimming at V came to 5 bases and at J to 6 bases, leaving 7 bases not matched to a gene. The DNA for the CDR3 is TGTGCCAGCAGCGGTGGACAGGCGTTTAATTCACCCCTCCACTTT. This sequence encodes CASSGGQAFNSPLHF.

This clonotype turned up a few times. CDR3 residues: CASSTNTEAFF. The CDR3 bases are TGTGCCAGCAGTACGAACACTGAAGCTTTCTTT. The chain employs TRBV28 and TRBJ1-1; no definite D call. In germline, CDR1 is MDHEN, CDR2 SYDVKM. V lost 5 bases, J lost 1 base, and 2 bases lay in between. This CDR3 contains 11 residues.

This clonotype was found many times. The rearrangement joins TRBV7-2 to TRBJ2-7, with D uncertain. Trimming left V 1 base short and J 7 bases short, with 14 bases between. In germline, CDR1 is SGHTA, CDR2 FQGNSA. The CDR3 is made up of 14 amino acids. The CDR3 loop is CASSLGAGQWEQYF. CDR3 nucleotides: TGTGCCAGCAGCTTAGGGGCAGGCCAGTGGGAGCAGTACTTC.